The sequence of this TCR beta chain was determined in a study of cytomegalovirus exposure and HLA in healthy donors. General study findings and limits: Owing to their indistinguishability, certain V segments, notably TRBV6-2 and TRBV6-3, were excluded. DRB1 had the most TCR associations and HLA-C the fewest, a later analysis found, with rates varying by HLA locus. One variant, a missense change in DCLRE1C, was linked in a later analysis to TCR beta V- and J-gene trimming.

In the PCR, 60 Vbeta and 13 Jbeta primers were used. Libraries were prepared by immunoSEQ multiplex PCR; TCRdb keeps only in-frame clonotypes and omits some of them. The sample comprises under 200,000 clones, about 80% of which are singletons, and approximately 1.4% rests with the top ten. About this clone itself: Its matching antigen is unknown.

Unmatched junction bases numbered 11, after V lost 4 bases and J lost 9 bases. The CDR3 is 15 residues long. The germline gives CDR1 SGHNT, CDR2 YYREEE (reference sequence). The sequence was obtained from a man younger than 40 in good health and CMV-seronegative. The V and J genes are TRBV5-4 and TRBJ2-1; TRBD1 matches 9 bases. The sample taken for sequencing was PBMCs. In nucleotides, the CDR3 is TGTGCCAGCAGCCTAAAGGGGACAGGGATCGGTGAGCAGTTCTTC. Residues: CASSLKGTGIGEQFF.